Below, 28 T cell receptor beta chains from the same sample are listed, as sequenced in a study of beta chain features in type 1 diabetes. Investigators reverse transcribed all isolated RNA, so they sequenced expressed TCRB transcripts. TCRdb's table, derived via immunoSEQ multiplex PCR, lists solely in-frame clones and lacks some. The sample includes 350,000 or so clones, roughly a fifth of them seen just once. Sample: naive CD4+ T cells from blood. These receptors were taken from a young woman in good health.

The chain uses TRBV11-2 and TRBJ2-7; 8 nucleotides match TRBD2. Germline CDR1 SGHAT, CDR2 FQNNGV. The J segment lost 2 bases and the V segment lost 0 bases, leaving 3 bases of the junction unmatched. The CDR3 sequence is 15 residues long. The CDR3 here is CASSLELAGTYEQYF. DNA for the CDR3: TGTGCCAGCAGCTTAGAGCTAGCGGGCACCTACGAGCAGTACTTC.

This clone has more than one count but fewer than ten. The chain has TRBV4-1 and TRBJ1-2; no firm D call. The CDR3 has 15 residues. CDR1 is MGHRA, CDR2 YSYEKL, per germline. V was shortened by 4 bases and J by 8 bases, with 20 bases between the two germline ends. CDR3 in DNA: TGCGCCAGCAGCCCTCCCCGGCGGGCCCCGGGCGGCTACACCTTC. Translated: CASSPPRRAPGGYTF.

This chain connects TRBV14 to TRBJ1-2, with TRBD1 matching over 10 bases. The CDR3 spans 16 residues. V dropped 3 bases and J dropped 2; count of bases not matched to a gene: 6. CDR1 is SGHDN, CDR2 FVKESK, per germline. The CDR3 reads CASSHPGQGHNYGYTF. DNA of the CDR3: TGTGCCAGCAGCCACCCGGGACAGGGGCACAACTATGGCTACACCTTC. The complete variable domain, with remaining parts taken from reference TRBV14 and TRBJ1-2, reads EAGVTQFPSHSVIEKGQTVTLRCDPISGHDNLYWYRRVMGKEIKFLLHFVKESKQDESGMPNNRFLAERTGGTYSTLKVQPAELEDSGVYFCASSHPGQGHNYGYTFGSGTRLTVV.

This chain links TRBV30 with TRBJ1-2; D unclear. Trimming removed 5 bases at V and 8 bases at J, with 12 bases between. This CDR3 is built from 11 residues. From germline, CDR1 is GTSNPN and CDR2 SVGIG (reference sequence). The CDR3 DNA sequence: TGTGCCTGGGGGGTTGGGAGGGGCTACACCTTC. It encodes CAWGVGRGYTF.

This clone showed up just a few times. The V gene is TRBV7-9, the J gene TRBJ2-3; 10 nucleotides agree with TRBD2. Germline-derived CDR1 and CDR2 are SEHNR and FQNEAQ (reference sequence). The CDR3 consists of 15 residues. The junction had 3 bases not matched to a gene; V was cut back by 2 bases and J by 4 bases. This CDR3 is CASSLSSGRPDTQYF. In DNA, the CDR3 is TGTGCCAGCAGCTTAAGTAGCGGGAGGCCAGATACGCAGTATTTT.

This clone was seen a handful of times. This chain uses TRBV5-1 with TRBJ1-1; D perhaps matches TRBD1 (6 bases). Trimming shortened V by 0 bases and J by 4 bases, and 13 bases separated the two germline ends. This CDR3 has 15 amino acids. The germline gives CDR1 SGHRS, CDR2 YFSETQ. CDR3 amino acids: CASSLVRGALTEAFF. The CDR3 coding sequence is TGCGCCAGCAGCTTGGTCAGGGGCGCACTCACTGAAGCTTTCTTT.

Details on this clone: Additional DNA sequences in this sample encode the identical CDR3. This rearrangement joins TRBV7-8 to TRBJ2-1; D unclear. CDR1 SGHVS and CDR2 FQNEAQ come from the germline V gene. V lost 3 bases and J 8 bases, leaving 5 bases between the germline ends. This CDR3 region has 11 residues. The CDR3 DNA is TGTGCCAGCAGCTTCGGTGATGAGCAGTTCTTC. It translates to CASSFGDEQFF. The full variable domain, completed using reference TRBV7-8 and TRBJ2-1, is GAGVSQSPRYKVAKRGQDVALRCDPISGHVSLFWYQQALGQGPEFLTYFQNEAQLDKSGLPSDRFFAERPEGSVSTLKIQRTQQEDSAVYLCASSFGDEQFFGPGTRLTVL.

In its sample, this clone was seen a few times. V is TRBV30 and J is TRBJ2-3, with TRBD2 matching over 9 bases. The CDR3 covers 13 residues. Germline lookup yields CDR1 GTSNPN and CDR2 SVGIG (reference sequence). The V and J ends lost 5 bases and 4 bases, in that order; junction bases with no gene match: 4. The CDR3 sequence is CAWVSGGSDTQYF. CDR3 nucleotide sequence: TGTGCCTGGGTTAGCGGGGGCTCAGATACGCAGTATTTT.

This clone has only a few counts. The genes are TRBV2 and TRBJ1-5; 7 bases line up with TRBD1. The CDR3 runs to 13 residues. Looked up from germline, CDR1 is SNHLY and CDR2 is FYNNEI. The J segment lost 7 bases and the V segment lost 7 bases, leaving 7 bases of the junction unmatched. The CDR3 here is CASTATGRQPQHF. The CDR3 region has the DNA TGTGCCAGCACAGCGACAGGGAGGCAGCCCCAGCATTTT.

This chain uses TRBV30 with TRBJ2-3, with unresolved D. V lost 3 bases to trimming and J lost 0 bases, with 13 bases between them. The CDR3 loop spans 15 amino acids. Germline loops: CDR1 GTSNPN, CDR2 SVGIG (reference sequence). The CDR3 DNA follows: TGTGCCTGGAGCGCACGAAGAGTAAGCACAGATACGCAGTATTTT. As protein: CAWSARRVSTDTQYF.

The V call is TRBV19, the J call TRBJ2-1; the match to TRBD1 covers 7 bases. CDR3 length equals 14 residues. The J segment lost 3 bases and the V segment lost 9 bases, leaving 8 bases of the junction unmatched. Germline V gene lookup returns CDR1 LNHDA and CDR2 SQIVND (reference sequence). The CDR3 region has the DNA TGTGCCAGGGATGACAGGGAACTCTACAATGAGCAGTTCTTC. It specifies CARDDRELYNEQFF. The full variable domain, its missing parts supplied by reference TRBV19 and TRBJ2-1, is DGGITQSPKYLFRKEGQNVTLSCEQNLNHDAMYWYRQDPGQGLRLIYYSQIVNDFQKGDIAEGYSVSREKKESFPLTVTSAQKNPTAFYLCARDDRELYNEQFFGPGTRLTVL.

This chain joins TRBV19 and TRBJ1-2; TRBD1 might be the D (6 bases). The CDR3 contains 13 residues. The V gene lost 3 bases and the J gene lost 1 base, with 6 bases spanning the gap. Germline V gene lookup returns CDR1 LNHDA and CDR2 SQIVND (reference sequence). The CDR3 is CASSMDSNYGYTF. The CDR3 coding sequence is TGTGCCAGTAGTATGGACAGTAACTATGGCTACACCTTC.

The rearrangement links TRBV5-1 to TRBJ2-7; D possibly corresponds to TRBD1 (6 bases). V lost 4 bases and J 5 bases, leaving 22 bases between the germline ends. Germline V CDR1 and CDR2: SGHRS, YFSETQ. There are 16 residues in the CDR3. The CDR3 DNA reads TGCGCCAGCAGCCCCATAGTTCCGGGACACGGACACGAGCAGTACTTC. The encoded protein is CASSPIVPGHGHEQYF.

This chain joins TRBV5-4 and TRBJ1-6, with D possibly matching TRBD1 (5 bases). Trimming left V 0 bases short and J 7 bases short, with 11 bases between. CDR1 and CDR2 from the germline V gene are SGHNT and YYREEE (reference sequence). There are 15 residues in the CDR3. For the CDR3, the DNA is TGTGCCAGCAGCTTGGACCAGGGAGGCAATTCACCCCTCCACTTT. This encodes CASSLDQGGNSPLHF.

This clone was recorded a few times. V and J are TRBV30 and TRBJ2-6; no definite D call. The V end was cut by 2 bases, the J end by 4 bases, with 6 bases between. The CDR3 is 13 amino acids. Germline V gene data show CDR1 as GTSNPN and CDR2 as SVGIG (reference sequence). CDR3 nucleotides: TGTGCCTGGAGTCGAGCCGGGGCCAACGTCCTGACTTTC. It is translated as CAWSRAGANVLTF.

The V and J genes are TRBV30 and TRBJ2-3, with TRBD2 matching over 8 bases. The CDR3 covers 18 residues. Germline V gene data show CDR1 as GTSNPN and CDR2 as SVGIG (reference sequence). The trim removed 3 bases at V and 4 bases at J, leaving 18 bases unmatched. CDR3: CAWRGDLGNGRAPDTQYF. The CDR3 DNA is TGTGCCTGGAGGGGGGACCTGGGGAACGGGAGGGCCCCAGATACGCAGTATTTT.

This clone was observed a few times. V gene TRBV11-3 combines with J gene TRBJ2-1, with 8 bases that match TRBD2. J gave up 1 base and V 0 bases, and 2 bases lay outside the gene matches. CDR1 and CDR2 from the germline V gene are SGHNT and YENEEA. The CDR3 runs 16 residues. The chain's CDR3 is CASSLDGRESYNEQFF. The CDR3 DNA sequence: TGTGCCAGCAGCTTAGACGGGAGGGAGTCCTACAATGAGCAGTTCTTC.

This clone occurred a few times. The chain uses TRBV4-1 and TRBJ1-5; 11 bases agree with TRBD1. Unmatched junction bases numbered 8, after V lost 1 base and J lost 6 bases. Germline CDR1 and CDR2: MGHRA and YSYEKL. The CDR3 spans 17 residues. DNA for the CDR3: TGCGCCAGCAGCCAAGGCGGACAGGGGGCGCCTGGTCAGCCCCAGCATTTT. It yields the protein CASSQGGQGAPGQPQHF.

The chain employs TRBV2 and TRBJ1-1; possibly TRBD1 for D (5 bases). CDR3 length equals 12 residues. Germline V CDR1 and CDR2: SNHLY, FYNNEI. Trimming pared 6 bases from V and 1 base from J, leaving 6 bases between. For the CDR3, the DNA is TGTGCCAGCAGCGACAGGAACACTGAAGCTTTCTTT. Residues: CASSDRNTEAFF. The full variable domain, with the rest looked up from reference TRBV2 and TRBJ1-1, is EPEVTQTPSHQVTQMGQEVILRCVPISNHLYFYWYRQILGQKVEFLVSFYNNEISEKSEIFDDQFSVERPDGSNFTLKIRSTKLEDSAMYFCASSDRNTEAFFGQGTRLTVV.

The V call is TRBV6-5, the J call TRBJ2-3; 11 nucleotides agree with TRBD2. This CDR3 region has 13 residues. The germline gives CDR1 MNHEY, CDR2 SVGAGI. With V trimmed by 9 bases and J by 3 bases, 2 bases remained unmatched. The CDR3 region has the DNA TGTGCCAGTCTAGCGGGGGGAACAGATACGCAGTATTTT. Translated, it gives CASLAGGTDTQYF.

Regarding this clone: Other DNA sequences in the sample encode the same CDR3. The chain joins TRBV5-1 to TRBJ1-4; D is ambiguous. CDR1 is SGHRS, CDR2 YFSETQ, per germline. V was shortened by 0 bases and J by 8 bases, with 8 bases between the two germline ends. CDR3 length equals 13 residues. CDR3 nucleotide sequence: TGCGCCAGCAGCTTGGACAGAGGGGAAAAACTGTTTTTT. It is translated as CASSLDRGEKLFF.

The rearrangement uses TRBV6-5 and TRBJ2-7; D may be TRBD2 (5 bases). Between the trimmed V and J ends, which lost 7 bases and 5 bases, there was a span of 21 bases. Germline CDR1 is MNHEY and CDR2 is SVGAGI. The CDR3 has 15 residues. CDR3 bases: TGTGCCAGCACCCCAGGACTTACCTTCCTGGACGAGCAGTACTTC. Protein: CASTPGLTFLDEQYF.

This clone was counted many times. The V gene is TRBV23-1, the J gene TRBJ1-2; D gene ambiguous. TRBV23-1 is reported as an ORF; its role is uncertain. Trimming removed 11 bases at V and 5 bases at J, with 6 bases between. This CDR3 has 9 residues. The CDR3 DNA reads TGCGCCTCCTTTTATGGCTACACCTTC. Translating gives CASFYGYTF.

V gene TRBV6-1 combines with J gene TRBJ2-7, with 15 bases identical to TRBD2. The V gene's germline CDR1 is MNHNS and CDR2 SASEGT. CDR3 size: 15 residues. The V and J ends lost 10 bases and 5 bases, in that order; junction bases with no gene match: 9. CDR3 loop: CATLPGTSGRNEQYF. As DNA, the CDR3 is TGTGCCACCCTCCCCGGGACTAGCGGGAGGAACGAGCAGTACTTC.

The V call is TRBV2, the J call TRBJ1-1, with D unclear. V was clipped by 8 bases and J by 2 bases, with 6 bases between them. Germline V lookup: CDR1 SNHLY, CDR2 FYNNEI. The CDR3 spans 11 residues. The CDR3 region is CASCYNTEAFF. CDR3 bases: TGTGCCAGCTGTTATAACACTGAAGCTTTCTTT.

The genes are TRBV7-9 and TRBJ2-2; D remains ambiguous. The V gene's germline CDR1 is SEHNR and CDR2 FQNEAQ (reference sequence). V shed 8 bases and J shed 6 bases, with 7 bases lying between them. The CDR3 is made up of 11 amino acids. CDR3: CASGNPGELFF. CDR3 sequence (DNA): TGTGCCAGCGGCAACCCCGGGGAGCTGTTTTTT.

This clone was observed a handful of times. The rearrangement links TRBV27 to TRBJ2-1; the match to TRBD2 covers 11 bases. J was trimmed by 5 bases and V by 6 bases; bases with no gene match: 6. CDR1 and CDR2 from the germline V gene are MNHEY and SMNVEV (reference sequence). The CDR3 length is 15 residues. The CDR3: CASSLGGLADNEQFF. The CDR3 nucleotides read TGTGCCAGCAGCCTAGGGGGACTAGCGGACAATGAGCAGTTCTTC.

This clone showed up just a few times. This chain connects TRBV19 to TRBJ2-5; TRBD1 matches at 9 bases. CDR1 LNHDA and CDR2 SQIVND come from the germline V gene (reference sequence). CDR3 size: 15 residues. Trimming removed 5 bases from V and 9 bases from J; junction bases left unmatched: 13. CDR3 nucleotide sequence: TGTGCCAGTAGTCCAAAGGGACAGGGACAGCTGGCCCAGTACTTC. This codes for CASSPKGQGQLAQYF. Together with reference TRBV19 and TRBJ2-5, the CDR3 gives the full variable domain: DGGITQSPKYLFRKEGQNVTLSCEQNLNHDAMYWYRQDPGQGLRLIYYSQIVNDFQKGDIAEGYSVSREKKESFPLTVTSAQKNPTAFYLCASSPKGQGQLAQYFGPGTRLLVL.